A selection of T cell receptor beta chains follows, all from one sample in a study of blood T cells in healthy people across ages. From the 5' RACE reads, TCRdb called clonotypes with MiXCR, one entry per CDR3 protein. The repertoire holds 650,000 to 700,000 distinct CDR3 sequences, approximately 52% seen once, with about 13% in the top ten. The sample consisted of blood. The receptors stem from a woman aged 80 or older in good health. The CDR3 runs from the conserved cysteine through the conserved F or W. The D gene is left open where the match is weak. Some rows have no size entry. The others give once, few or many, or a class for an expanded clone.

>TRBV7-8|TRBJ1-6|.|.
TGTGCCAGCAGCCCTCGCCCCAATTCACCCCTCCACTTT
CASSPRPNSPLHF
>TRBV7-3|TRBJ2-2|.|.
TGTGCCAGCAGCCCCCAGGGGTTCGGGGAGCTGTTTTTT
CASSPQGFGELFF
>TRBV7-9|TRBJ2-7|many|.
TGTGCCAGCAGCTCCGACACTTTCTCCTACGAGCAGTACTTC
CASSSDTFSYEQYF
>TRBV28|TRBJ1-3|few|.
TGTGCCGCCGGGCCCCCTGGAAACACCATATATTTT
CAAGPPGNTIYF
>TRBV29-1|TRBJ2-1|few|TRBD1
TGCAGCGTTGGACCGGGACAGGGGTCAAATGAGCAGTTCTTC
CSVGPGQGSNEQFF
>TRBV10-2|TRBJ2-5|many|TRBD1
TGCGCCAGCAGTGACTTTGGACAGGGTCAAGAGACCCAGTACTTC
CASSDFGQGQETQYF
>TRBV7-2|TRBJ2-3|few|TRBD2
TGTGCCAGCAGCTCATCTGTAGCGGGAGCGGGTACAGATACGCAGTATTTT
CASSSSVAGAGTDTQYF
>TRBV27|TRBJ2-1|many|TRBD1
TGTGCCAGCAGTTCAGCTCCCGGGACAGGGGTGGGTAATGAGCAGTTCTTC
CASSSAPGTGVGNEQFF
>TRBV25-1|TRBJ2-1|many|TRBD2
TGTGCCAGCAGTGAATACGGACTAGCGGGGGAGTTCTTC
CASSEYGLAGEFF
>TRBV12-3/TRBV12-4|TRBJ1-1|few|TRBD1
TGTGCTAGCAGTTCGACAGGGTCTGGCACTGAAGCTTTCTTT
CASSSTGSGTEAFF
>TRBV7-3|TRBJ2-1|many|TRBD2
TGTGCCAGCAGCTTAAGGACTGCTAGCGGGGGCAATGAGCAGTTCTTC
CASSLRTASGGNEQFF
>TRBV6-6|TRBJ2-7|.|.
TGTGCCAGCACCTATGAGACAGGCGCCTACGAGCAGTACTTC
CASTYETGAYEQYF
>TRBV5-1|TRBJ2-7|.|.
TGCGCCAGCAGCTTGGGGCATGCGACCTCCTACGAGCAGTACTTC
CASSLGHATSYEQYF
>TRBV12-3/TRBV12-4|TRBJ1-1|.|.
TGTGCCAGCAGCTCCCCCAGTCCCAACCTTGGGGACGCTGAAGCTTTCTTT
CASSSPSPNLGDAEAFF
>TRBV7-2|TRBJ2-1|.|TRBD1
TGTGCCAGCAGCTTTTCGGGACAGGGGGCCGGTGAGCAGTTCTTC
CASSFSGQGAGEQFF
>TRBV3-1|TRBJ2-5|few|.
TGTGCCAGCAGCCTATCGGGAGCCTTTGTCCAAGAGACCCAGTACTTC
CASSLSGAFVQETQYF
>TRBV24-1|TRBJ2-2|few|.
TGTGCCACCAGTCGTGGGGCCCTCGTCACCGGGGAGCTGTTTTTT
CATSRGALVTGELFF
>TRBV3-1|TRBJ2-2|.|.
TGTGCCAGCAGGGTTAGCGGCACCGGGGAGCTGTTTTTT
CASRVSGTGELFF
>TRBV29-1|TRBJ2-5|few|.
TGCAGCGTTGCCCCTACTAGTTACCAAGAGACCCAGTACTTC
CSVAPTSYQETQYF
>TRBV29-1|TRBJ2-4|many|.
TGCGGCGTTGAAGGACCCGAAAACATTCAGTACTTC
CGVEGPENIQYF
>TRBV20-1|TRBJ2-7|.|.
TGCAGTGCTAGAGATAGTGGCCACGAGCAGTACTTC
CSARDSGHEQYF
>TRBV5-1|TRBJ2-5|.|.
TGCGCCAGCAGCATATTCAACCAAGAGACCCAGTACTTC
CASSIFNQETQYF
>TRBV5-5|TRBJ1-2|.|.
TGTGCCAGCAGCTATAGTGGGGGGGGGGCCTATGGCTACACCTTC
CASSYSGGGAYGYTF
>TRBV3-1|TRBJ2-1|many|.
TGTGCCAGCACCACAAGCCGGGTCAATGAGCAGTTCTTC
CASTTSRVNEQFF
>TRBV14|TRBJ2-5|.|.
TGTGCCAGCAGCCCTCGACAGTACCAAGAGACCCAGTACTTC
CASSPRQYQETQYF
>TRBV20-1|TRBJ2-1|many|.
TGCAGTGCCAGGGTTGATTGGATCCCCAATGAGCAGTTCTTC
CSARVDWIPNEQFF
>TRBV9|TRBJ1-2|.|.
TGTGCCAGCAGCGTAGTTAGTTTGGGCGACCCTAACTATGGCTACACCTTC
CASSVVSLGDPNYGYTF
>TRBV2|TRBJ2-1|many|.
TGTGCCAGCAGTGTAGATGAGCAGTTCTTC
CASSVDEQFF
>TRBV6-5|TRBJ1-1|.|.
TGTGCCAGCAGTTCGACACCCATGAACACTGAAGCTTTCTTT
CASSSTPMNTEAFF
>TRBV25-1|TRBJ1-1|.|TRBD1
TGTGCCAGCAGTGACCCTGGTGGGACAGGTGAAGCTTTCTTT
CASSDPGGTGEAFF
>TRBV2|TRBJ1-5|once|.
TGTGCCAGCAGCCCGGGGGGGTTGGTTCGTCAGCCCCAGCATTTT
CASSPGGLVRQPQHF
>TRBV19|TRBJ1-1|few|.
TGTGCCAGTAGTATACTGGACAGCGAAGCTTTCTTT
CASSILDSEAFF
>TRBV5-1|TRBJ2-7|.|TRBD2
TGCGCCAGCAGCCTCGGGACTAGCGGGAGATTGGGGGAGCAGTACTTC
CASSLGTSGRLGEQYF
>TRBV4-1|TRBJ1-1|.|TRBD1
TGCGCCAGCAGCATCCGTGCAGGGGGCAATGAAGCTTTCTTT
CASSIRAGGNEAFF
>TRBV18|TRBJ1-5|.|.
TGTGCCAGCTCACCACCAGGAAGCAATCAGCCCCAGCATTTT
CASSPPGSNQPQHF
>TRBV20-1|TRBJ2-5|.|TRBD2
TGCAGTGCTAGAGAAGCGGGGGGGAAGCAGACCCAGTACTTC
CSAREAGGKQTQYF
>TRBV6-5|TRBJ1-6|.|.
TGTGCCAGCAGCCCTCACGAGAGCTCCTATAATTCACCCCTCCACTTT
CASSPHESSYNSPLHF
>TRBV2|TRBJ1-2|many|TRBD1
TGTGCCAGCAGGACAGGGGGGAGGGACGGCTACACCTTC
CASRTGGRDGYTF
>TRBV5-1|TRBJ2-5|many|.
TGCGCCAGCAGCTTAGGGGTCGGGGAGGAGACCCAGTACTTC
CASSLGVGEETQYF
>TRBV29-1|TRBJ2-1|many|.
TGCAGCGTTCCGTGGGGGGCCGTGGGGAATGAGCAGTTCTTC
CSVPWGAVGNEQFF
>TRBV11-2|TRBJ2-1|many|.
TGTGCCAGCAGCTTAACGCGGGCAAGATACAATGAGCAGTTCTTC
CASSLTRARYNEQFF
>TRBV20-1|TRBJ2-5|.|.
TGCAGTGCTAGAGCTAGCCCGACGAAAGAGACCCAGTACTTC
CSARASPTKETQYF
>TRBV29-1|TRBJ2-7|.|.
TGCAGCGTTGGCCCAGGAGGGCCTTACGAGCAGTACTTC
CSVGPGGPYEQYF
>TRBV11-2|TRBJ2-1|few|TRBD2
TGTGCCAGCAGCTTAGATTCGAGGCGGGGCCAGGTTATCGGGGGGAATGAGCAGTTCTTC
CASSLDSRRGQVIGGNEQFF
>TRBV28|TRBJ1-4|once|TRBD1
TGTGCCAGCAGGTTACAGGGGACTAATGAAAAACTGTTTTTT
CASRLQGTNEKLFF
>TRBV3-1|TRBJ2-1|.|.
TGTGCCAGCAGCCAAACACGGGGGGCAGACAATGAGCAGTTCTTC
CASSQTRGADNEQFF
>TRBV4-1|TRBJ2-3|few|TRBD1
TGCGCCAGCAGCCAAGGACAGGGGAGTAGGAGTACGCAGTATTTT
CASSQGQGSRSTQYF
>TRBV12-3/TRBV12-4|TRBJ1-2|many|TRBD1
TGTGCCTCTCGGACAGGGGGCTATGGCTACACCTTC
CASRTGGYGYTF
>TRBV27|TRBJ2-7|.|.
TGTGCCAGTCACCCCTCGGGTGGAGGAGCCTACGAGCAGTACTTC
CASHPSGGGAYEQYF
>TRBV15|TRBJ2-2|.|TRBD2
TGTGCCACCAGCCGAGGGACTAGGGTATACACCGGGGAGCTGTTTTTT
CATSRGTRVYTGELFF